This TCR beta chain was obtained from a study of cytomegalovirus exposure and HLA in healthy donors. Details on this clone: Its matching antigen is unknown.

This CDR3 region has 12 residues. CDR1 MNHEY and CDR2 SMNVEV come from the germline V gene (reference sequence). The V gene lost 6 bases and the J gene lost 4 bases, with 7 bases spanning the gap. General study findings and limits: Reported findings show TCR beta sequences accurately forecast HLA-A and HLA-B alleles in most subjects. Researchers reported in a later analysis that common viral pathogens appeared linked to several top clusters.

Researchers ran the PCR with 60 Vbeta and 13 Jbeta primers. Profiled with immunoSEQ multiplex PCR; TCRdb holds only in-frame clones, not every one. The sample has approximately 190,000 clones, approximately 77% seen once. The V gene is TRBV27, the J gene TRBJ1-3; D is ambiguous. The sample was PBMCs. The sequence was obtained from a man in his forties in good health and CMV-seropositive. CDR3 amino acids: CASSPQGNTIYF. CDR3 nucleotide sequence: TGTGCCAGCAGCCCTCAGGGAAACACCATATATTTT.